This TCR beta chain was sequenced during a study of T cell changes during pregnancy in multiple sclerosis. Produced via immunoSEQ multiplex PCR; TCRdb's table is partial and in-frame only. The data show some 47,000 clones, roughly nine tenths seen once. This clone came up many times. CDR1 and CDR2 (germline): PRHDT, FYEKMQ (reference sequence). V was shortened by 5 bases and J by 5 bases, with 16 bases between the two germline ends. This CDR3 contains 14 residues. The source is a female donor with multiple sclerosis, enrolled in a pregnancy study. The sequencing used CD8+ T cells from peripheral blood mononuclear cells, collected in the second trimester of pregnancy. V usage is TRBV13 and J usage is TRBJ2-7, with D perhaps TRBD2 (6 bases). The CDR3 is CASSTGLHLDEQYF. CDR3 DNA: TGTGCCAGCAGCACGGGACTCCATTTGGACGAGCAGTACTTC.